Following are 9 T cell receptor beta chains from one sample sequenced in a study of identical twins. TCRdb re-analysed the 5' RACE reads in MiXCR, keeping a single row per CDR3 protein. The sample has 550,000 to 700,000 distinct CDR3 sequences; 9.6% are singletons. The sample also formed part of further work on yellow fever vaccine responses in identical twins.

Source material: PBMCs. The receptors were sampled from a woman aged 18-35 years in good health.

Only a few counts were recorded for this clonotype. The gene calls are TRBV4-3 and TRBJ2-7; no definite D call. The V end lost 0 bases, the J end lost 2 bases, and 8 bases lay between the germline ends. The CDR3 consists of 14 residues. The germline V gene encodes CDR1 LGHNA and CDR2 YSLEER. In nucleotides, the CDR3 is TGCGCCAGCAGCCAAGATGGAAAAGCCTACGAGCAGTACTTC. Amino acids: CASSQDGKAYEQYF.

The genes are TRBV12-5 and TRBJ2-2; 9 bases are a match to TRBD1. The CDR3 loop spans 16 amino acids. V dropped 1 base and J dropped 3; count of bases not matched to a gene: 3. CDR1 is LGHNT, CDR2 FRNRAP, per germline. The CDR3 DNA follows: TGTGCTAGTGGTTTGGCACAGGGGGCGGACACCGGGGAGCTGTTTTTT. Its translation: CASGLAQGADTGELFF.

The gene calls are TRBV7-9 and TRBJ2-1, with D hard to call. Trimming left V 5 bases short and J 12 bases short, with 17 bases between. The germline CDR1 and CDR2 sequences are SEHNR and FQNEAQ (reference sequence). This CDR3 spans 13 amino acids. This CDR3 is CASSPEARSGQFF. In DNA, the CDR3 is TGTGCCAGCAGCCCGGAAGCTCGGTCCGGGCAGTTCTTC.

At least ten counts were recorded for this clonotype. The rearrangement joins TRBV20-1 to TRBJ2-7; 11 bases map to TRBD2. V trimming: 3 bases; J trimming: 4 bases; junction bases outside the gene matches: 5. The CDR3 runs to 14 residues. Germline CDR1 and CDR2: DFQATT and SNEGSKA (reference sequence). The CDR3 DNA follows: TGCAGTGCTAGGGGTAGCGGGAGGGGGTACGAGCAGTACTTC. It encodes CSARGSGRGYEQYF.

This clonotype was counted many times. The chain combines TRBV10-3 with TRBJ2-1; D not resolved. The CDR3 covers 15 residues. In germline, CDR1 is ENHRY, CDR2 SYGVKD. With 4 bases removed from V and 7 bases from J, the gap between germline ends came to 17 bases. CDR3 bases: TGTGCCATCAGTGGGAATGCCCTTGCCCTGAATGAGCAGTTCTTC. It is translated as CAISGNALALNEQFF.

The genes are TRBV4-3 and TRBJ2-7; the match to TRBD2 covers 7 bases. Germline values: CDR1 LGHNA, CDR2 YSLEER. The CDR3 is 15 residues long. V shed 3 bases, J shed 4 bases, and the junction held 9 bases outside the gene matches. CDR3 nucleotides: TGCGCCAGCAGCCAGGCCCTCGGACTAGGATACGAGCAGTACTTC. This codes for CASSQALGLGYEQYF.

This clonotype was observed a handful of times. The DNA for the CDR3 is TGCAGTGCTATATCCAATGAGCAGTTCTTC. Residues: CSAISNEQFF. V usage is TRBV20-1 and J usage is TRBJ2-1; D gene ambiguous. Germline V gene sequence: CDR1 DFQATT, CDR2 SNEGSKA (reference sequence). V was shortened by 4 bases and J by 6 bases, with 4 bases between the two germline ends. This CDR3 spans 10 amino acids.

This chain links TRBV27 with TRBJ2-5; D gene ambiguous. With 6 bases removed from V and 2 bases from J, the gap between germline ends came to 16 bases. CDR3 length equals 15 residues. CDR1 is MNHEY, CDR2 SMNVEV, per germline (reference sequence). For the CDR3, the DNA is TGTGCCAGCAGCACACTCCCCGCGGTGCAAGAGACCCAGTACTTC. Translating gives CASSTLPAVQETQYF.

In this sample, this clonotype turned up many times. The V and J genes are TRBV6-5 and TRBJ1-2; D gene uncertain. The CDR3 contains 14 residues. With 5 bases removed from V and 6 bases from J, the gap between germline ends came to 16 bases. CDR1 MNHEY and CDR2 SVGAGI come from the germline V gene. The CDR3: CASSNQGGSDGYTF. CDR3 DNA sequence: TGTGCCAGCAGTAACCAAGGCGGGAGCGATGGCTACACCTTC.